The 20 T cell receptor delta chains listed next were all sequenced from one sample in a study of gamma-delta T cells after stem cell transplantation. TCRdb reprocessed the RT-PCR reads through CATT. The sample has fewer than 3,000 delta-chain clones, over 2% seen once. Sequenced: gamma-delta T cells. The source of these receptors is a human donor. It is not recorded whose cells these are; they may come from a transplant donor.

As for this clone: Translating this DNA gives a protein that differs at residue 4 from the TCRdb one, which belongs to a much larger clone; a read error is likely, and the protein shown is this translation. The rearrangement joins TRDV2 to TRDJ3, with TRDD3 matching over 11 bases. Germline CDR1 and CDR2: GEAIGNYY and EKD. With 5 bases clipped from V and 2 bases from J, the junction kept 7 bases outside the gene matches. The CDR3 is 18 amino acids. CDR3 in DNA: TGTGCCTGTGGCACGATACTGGGGGATACCTGGGACACCCGACAGATGTTTTTC. Protein sequence: CACGTILGDTWDTRQMFF.

The gene calls are TRDV2 and TRDJ1, with 11 bases identical to TRDD3. V shed 0 bases, J shed 0 bases, and the junction held 17 bases outside the gene matches. The germline gives CDR1 GEAIGNYY, CDR2 EKD. CDR3 size: 21 residues. The CDR3 DNA is TGTGCCTGTGACACCGTAGGTAGTGGCCTGGGGGATACCAAGTACACCGATAAACTCATCTTT. This gives the protein CACDTVGSGLGDTKYTDKLIF.

The assigned J gene is TRDJ1, but the V gene is uncalled; the table gives TRDD3 as D, unverified against the DNA. This CDR3 has 22 amino acids. CDR3 DNA: TGTGCCTGTGACACCGGATCGCTACTGGTGGATAAGGGAATGACTTACACCTATAAACTCATCTTT. Its translation: CACDTGSLLVDKGMTYTYKLIF.

This clone has just a few counts. Translating this DNA gives a protein that differs at residue 4 from the TCRdb one, which belongs to a much larger clone; a read error is likely, and the protein shown is this translation. The V and J genes are TRDV2 and TRDJ1; TRDD3 aligns across 7 bases. CDR1 is GEAIGNYY, CDR2 EKD, per germline. There are 19 residues in the CDR3. The CDR3 DNA reads as TGTGCCTGTAACACCCTCATCGTGGCTGGGGGCCTGAACACCGATAAACTCATCTTT. This codes for CACNTLIVAGGLNTDKLIF.

This clone is categorized as medium-sized. In nucleotides, the CDR3 is TGTGCCTGTGACAACATGGAGGCCTTCCTGGGCGATACGATCGATAAACTCATCTTT. It specifies CACDNMEAFLGDTIDKLIF. The chain couples TRDV2 to TRDJ1; D possibly corresponds to TRDD2 (7 bases). The germline CDR1 and CDR2 sequences are GEAIGNYY and EKD. With 2 bases removed from V and 4 bases from J, the gap between germline ends came to 28 bases. The CDR3 length is 19 residues.

Only a few counts were recorded for this clone. V usage is TRDV2 and J usage is TRDJ1, with D perhaps TRDD2 or TRDD3 (9 bases each). V shed 3 bases and J shed 2 bases, with 36 bases lying between them. Looked up from germline, CDR1 is GEAIGNYY and CDR2 is EKD. This CDR3 region has 22 residues. The CDR3 region has the DNA TGTGCCTGTGACCGCCTTCCTACGACTGGGGGACACACGCCCGGTCAGACCGATAAACTCATCTTT. It encodes CACDRLPTTGGHTPGQTDKLIF.

By share, this clone ranks as medium-sized. V is TRDV2 and J is TRDJ1, with 7 positions matching TRDD3. The CDR3 is made up of 16 amino acids. Germline CDR1 GEAIGNYY, CDR2 EKD. After removal of 0 bases from V and 3 bases from J, the junction contained 9 bases not matched to a gene. CDR3 sequence: CACDTLGAVEADKLIF. In DNA form, the CDR3 reads TGTGCCTGTGACACCCTGGGGGCCGTTGAGGCCGATAAACTCATCTTT.

V is TRDV2 and J is TRDJ1; a weak D match, TRDD2 (5 bases). Per germline, CDR1 GEAIGNYY and CDR2 EKD. V gave up 3 bases and J gave up 0 bases, with 22 bases separating them. The CDR3 loop spans 18 amino acids. CDR3 region: CACDDLRSPSYNTDKLIF. CDR3 nucleotides: TGTGCCTGTGACGATCTCCGAAGCCCATCCTATAACACCGATAAACTCATCTTT.

Sample share makes this clone large. Additional DNA sequences in this sample encode the identical CDR3. CDR3 protein: CACDDMLTYTDKLIF. DNA for the CDR3: TGTGCCTGTGATGATATGTTGACCTACACCGATAAACTCATCTTT. V is TRDV2 and J is TRDJ1; D not resolved. V lost 4 bases to trimming and J lost 0 bases, with 14 bases between them. From germline, CDR1 is GEAIGNYY and CDR2 EKD. CDR3 length equals 15 residues.

The CDR3 DNA sequence: TGTGCCTGTGACACCGTTGATGGGGGATACGCGAAGGAGGGTAAACTCATCTTT. This encodes CACDTVDGGYAKEGKLIF. This chain uses TRDV2 with TRDJ1; 11 positions match TRDD3. J was trimmed by 7 bases and V by 0 bases; bases with no gene match: 15. Germline V CDR1 and CDR2: GEAIGNYY, EKD. This CDR3 spans 18 amino acids.

This clone is judged medium-sized (0.01 to 0.1%). In DNA form, the CDR3 reads TGTGCCTGTGACACCGTTCGAGGGATACGGGGAAATAGTGATGGGCTCATCTTT. This codes for CACDTVRGIRGNSDGLIF. The chain links TRDV2 to TRDJ1; tentatively, D is TRDD1 or TRDD3 (8 bases each). The germline gives CDR1 GEAIGNYY, CDR2 EKD. The length of the CDR3 is 18 residues. V was clipped by 0 bases and J by 11 bases, with 30 bases between them.

The chain recombines TRDV2 with TRDJ1; 10 bases agree with TRDD3. The CDR3 loop spans 17 amino acids. V gave up 0 bases and J gave up 3 bases; unmatched junction bases: 9. Germline-derived CDR1 and CDR2 are GEAIGNYY and EKD. CDR3 sequence: CACDTLGTGGSADKLIF. The CDR3, as DNA: TGTGCCTGTGACACCCTGGGAACTGGGGGATCGGCCGATAAACTCATCTTT.

This chain joins TRDV2 and TRDJ3; 13 bases line up with TRDD3. V shed 0 bases, J shed 0 bases, and the junction held 7 bases outside the gene matches. The CDR3 is made up of 21 amino acids. The V gene's germline CDR1 is GEAIGNYY and CDR2 EKD. CDR3 sequence reads: CACDTTGGYAQSSWDTRQMFF. The CDR3 DNA reads as TGTGCCTGTGACACCACTGGGGGATACGCCCAGAGCTCCTGGGACACCCGACAGATGTTTTTC.

The count of this clone is one. J is TRDJ1 and V is TRDV2, with 11 bases matching TRDD3. The J gene comes from matching the DNA to germline here; TCRdb lacks it. V dropped 1 base and J dropped 1; count of bases not matched to a gene: 7. Germline V CDR1 and CDR2: GEAIGNYY, EKD. The CDR3 has 17 amino acids. CDR3 DNA: TGTGCCTGTGACACTATTGGGGGATACGGTACCACCGATAAACTCATCTTT. It yields the protein CACDTIGGYGTTDKLIF.

This clone was seen more than once but under ten times. Given a much more abundant clone one base away, this may be a read error. The same CDR3 can be traced to other DNA sequences in this sample. The chain has TRDV2 and TRDJ1; 10 positions match TRDD3. The germline CDR1 and CDR2 sequences are GEAIGNYY and EKD. The CDR3 is made up of 15 amino acids. DNA for the CDR3: TGTGCCTGTGACAAGCTGGGGGATAATGCCGATAAGCTCATCTTT. Protein sequence: CACDKLGDNADKLIF.

This clone is termed medium-sized (0.01 to 0.1%). The chain is built from TRDV2 and TRDJ1; 10 nucleotides match TRDD3. Germline CDR1 GEAIGNYY, CDR2 EKD. V lost 2 bases, J lost 0 bases, and 11 bases stayed unmatched. This CDR3 spans 18 amino acids. The CDR3 loop is CACDSLGDRSKNTDKLIF. The CDR3 DNA reads TGTGCCTGTGACAGCCTGGGGGATAGGAGTAAGAACACCGATAAACTCATCTTT.

Worth noting for this clone: An end of the junction differs from the germline gene, which may be a read error. Within the sample, other DNA sequences also encode this same CDR3. The rearrangement uses TRDV2 and TRDJ1; the match to TRDD3 covers 7 bases. This CDR3 is built from 15 residues. Germline CDR1 reads GEAIGNYY; CDR2 reads EKD. DNA of the CDR3: TGTGCCTGTGACATGGTGGGGGAACTCCACGATAAACTCATCTTC. Translating gives CACDMVGELHDKLIF.

By share, this clone ranks as medium-sized. The chain carries TRDV2 and TRDJ1; 8 bases are shared with TRDD3. Germline V CDR1 and CDR2: GEAIGNYY, EKD. The CDR3 is 19 residues long. Trimming removed 0 bases from V and 0 bases from J; junction bases left unmatched: 14. The CDR3 sequence is CACDTMLTGGLLNTDKLIF. CDR3 in DNA: TGTGCCTGTGACACCATGCTAACTGGGGGTTTACTTAACACCGATAAACTCATCTTT.

This clone was recorded a few times. The genes are TRDV2 and TRDJ1; TRDD3 agrees at 12 bases. The trim removed 3 bases at V and 4 bases at J, leaving 11 bases unmatched. Per the germline V gene, CDR1 is GEAIGNYY and CDR2 is EKD. The CDR3 totals 17 residues. CDR3 in DNA: TGTGCCTGTGACGCCATACTGGGGGATACCTTATTCGATAAACTCATCTTT. Residues: CACDAILGDTLFDKLIF.

This clone turned up a few times. Given a much more abundant clone one base away, this may be a read error. Different DNA sequences within this sample yield the same CDR3. The V call is TRDV2, the J call TRDJ1, with 7 bases lining up with TRDD2. Germline V gene lookup returns CDR1 GEAIGNYY and CDR2 EKD. The CDR3 length is 19 residues. Written as DNA, the CDR3 is TGTGCCTGTGACCGGCTTCCTAGGGGGGTAGTACTGGACACCGATAAGCTCATCTTT. Translating it yields CACDRLPRGVVLDTDKLIF.